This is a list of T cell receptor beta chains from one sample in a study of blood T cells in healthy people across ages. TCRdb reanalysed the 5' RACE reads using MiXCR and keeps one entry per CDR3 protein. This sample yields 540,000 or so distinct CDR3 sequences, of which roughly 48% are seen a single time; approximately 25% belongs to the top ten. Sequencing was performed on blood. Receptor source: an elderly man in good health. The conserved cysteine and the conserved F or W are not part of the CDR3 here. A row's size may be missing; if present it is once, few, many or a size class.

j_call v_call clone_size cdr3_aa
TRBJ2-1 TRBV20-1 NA SAQGLAGVNEQF
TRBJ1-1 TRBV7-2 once ASSLGGHPNTEAF
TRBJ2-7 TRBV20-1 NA SARASGPALHEQY
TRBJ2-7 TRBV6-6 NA ASRTGGASYNEQY
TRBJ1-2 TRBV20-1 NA SARVRGDYGYT
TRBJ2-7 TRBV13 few ASSSGTQSEGYEQY
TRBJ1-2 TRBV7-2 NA ASSLREDYGYT
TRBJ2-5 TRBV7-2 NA ASNWKGGETQY
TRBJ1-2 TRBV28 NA ASMAGMRGYT
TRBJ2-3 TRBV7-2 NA ASSLYKDTDTQY
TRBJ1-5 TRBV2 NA ASRQDDQPQH
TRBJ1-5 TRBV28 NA ASRQQGSNQPQH
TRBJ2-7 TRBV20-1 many SASRGSYEQY
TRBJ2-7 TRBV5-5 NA ASSLTAGSGEQY
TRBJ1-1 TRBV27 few ASSSMTAGNTEAF
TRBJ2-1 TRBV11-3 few ASSLGGSTVEQF
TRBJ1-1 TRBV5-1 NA ASSSGGGQGNTEAF